The 23 T cell receptor beta chains below all came from one sample that was sequenced in a study of T cells after yellow fever vaccination. TCRdb processed the 5' RACE reads anew with MiXCR; each CDR3 protein has one entry. The sample lists hundreds of thousands of distinct CDR3 sequences; 13% were seen once. The material was PBMCs, obtained on the day of the yellow fever booster vaccination. Receptors originate from a man aged 30-40 years who received the YFV17D yellow fever vaccine.

This clonotype was detected a few times. The rearrangement joins TRBV5-1 to TRBJ2-1; 8 bases line up with TRBD2. This CDR3 spans 17 amino acids. CDR1 and CDR2 (germline): SGHRS, YFSETQ. V shed 4 bases and J 2 bases; nucleotides not matched to a gene: 11. The CDR3 DNA is TGCGCCAGCAGCCAGACTCCCGGGACTAGGGCCTACAATGAGCAGTTCTTC. Amino acids: CASSQTPGTRAYNEQFF.

The rearrangement links TRBV30 to TRBJ1-2; no clear D gene. Germline CDR1 and CDR2: GTSNPN and SVGIG (reference sequence). The CDR3 totals 11 residues. Trimming cost V 4 bases and J 5 bases, with 8 bases left between them. For the CDR3, the DNA is TGTGCCTGGACCCGAGGATATGGCTACACCTTC. Translating gives CAWTRGYGYTF.

This clonotype was detected a few times. The chain uses TRBV28 and TRBJ2-1; D gene uncertain. Germline assignment: CDR1 MDHEN and CDR2 SYDVKM. Trimming shortened V by 7 bases and J by 9 bases, and 16 bases separated the two germline ends. The CDR3 covers 13 residues. This CDR3 is CASNLEARSEQFF. CDR3 coding DNA: TGTGCCAGCAACCTCGAGGCCCGCTCTGAGCAGTTCTTC.

This clonotype has only a few counts. The chain carries TRBV18 and TRBJ2-7, with 7 bases fitting TRBD2. Germline-derived CDR1 and CDR2 are KGHSH and LQKENI. The CDR3 runs to 16 residues. The ends lost 3 bases at V and 5 bases at J; junction bases unmatched: 13. Here the CDR3 DNA reads TGTGCCAGCTCACCTTTGGCGGGAGCCGGGATGAACGAGCAGTACTTC. This sequence encodes CASSPLAGAGMNEQYF.

This clonotype occurred a few times. The chain uses TRBV7-2 and TRBJ1-2; TRBD1 agrees at 7 bases. The CDR3 consists of 15 residues. Germline trimming cut 5 bases from V and 8 bases from J; bases unmatched to any gene: 14. CDR1 and CDR2 (germline): SGHTA, FQGNSA. CDR3 loop: CASSPPPGQGEGYTF. The CDR3 DNA reads as TGTGCCAGCAGCCCCCCCCCTGGGCAGGGGGAGGGCTACACCTTC.

The chain uses TRBV12-3 or TRBV12-4 and TRBJ2-3; 7 bases line up with TRBD2. The V and J ends lost 8 bases and 0 bases, in that order; junction bases with no gene match: 17. The CDR3 runs to 18 residues. The CDR3 here is CASCPHLRSGSSTDTQYF. DNA for the CDR3: TGTGCCAGCTGCCCCCACCTCCGTAGCGGGTCTAGCACAGATACGCAGTATTTT.

The chain combines TRBV6-5 with TRBJ2-7, with TRBD2 matching 12 bases. The CDR3 is 16 residues long. Germline loops: CDR1 MNHEY, CDR2 SVGAGI. V trimming: 2 bases; J trimming: 3 bases; junction bases outside the gene matches: 5. Here the CDR3 DNA reads TGTGCCAGCAGTTACACGGGACTAGCGGGTTACTACGAGCAGTACTTC. Its protein product is CASSYTGLAGYYEQYF.

This clonotype was found many times. The chain links TRBV9 to TRBJ2-3; 10 bases agree with TRBD2. Germline V CDR1 and CDR2: SGDLS, YYNGEE. The CDR3 has 18 residues. The trim removed 0 bases at V and 3 bases at J, leaving 10 bases unmatched. The CDR3 nucleotides are TGTGCCAGCAGCGTAGACACCGGGGGACTAGCGATAACAGATACGCAGTATTTT. It specifies CASSVDTGGLAITDTQYF.

The table lists this clonotype with a few counts. The genes are TRBV5-1 and TRBJ1-3; 7 positions match TRBD1. This CDR3 has 17 amino acids. Germline V CDR1 and CDR2: SGHRS, YFSETQ. V trimming: 0 bases; J trimming: 0 bases; junction bases outside the gene matches: 6. The DNA of the CDR3 is TGCGCCAGCAGCTTGGAACCGGGACAGAACTCTGGAAACACCATATATTTT. Protein sequence: CASSLEPGQNSGNTIYF.

The V call is TRBV28, the J call TRBJ2-7; D is uncertain. V was clipped by 6 bases and J by 5 bases, with 8 bases between them. The CDR3 extends over 11 amino acids. In germline, CDR1 is MDHEN, CDR2 SYDVKM. CDR3 coding DNA: TGTGCCAGCAGCCGCGGCCACGAGCAGTACTTC. Translated, it gives CASSRGHEQYF.

This sequence joins TRBV2 and TRBJ2-2, with D perhaps matching TRBD1 or TRBD2 (5 bases each). The germline V gene encodes CDR1 SNHLY and CDR2 FYNNEI. Trimming took 6 bases from V and 2 from J, leaving 10 bases between them. The CDR3 covers 14 residues. CDR3: CASRGPLNTGELFF. In nucleotides, the CDR3 is TGTGCCAGCAGGGGACCACTCAACACCGGGGAGCTGTTTTTT.

This clonotype was seen more than once but under ten times. CDR3 sequence reads: CASSVQGGPIYGYTF. In DNA, the CDR3 is TGTGCCAGCAGCGTACAAGGCGGGCCTATCTATGGCTACACCTTC. The rearrangement joins TRBV9 to TRBJ1-2; D call uncertain. V lost 1 base and J 4 bases, leaving 14 bases between the germline ends. The V gene's germline CDR1 is SGDLS and CDR2 YYNGEE. The CDR3 sequence is 15 residues long.

This chain uses TRBV5-1 with TRBJ2-3; 10 nucleotides match TRBD1. V was clipped by 2 bases and J by 4 bases; unmatched bases: 7. Germline V gives CDR1 SGHRS, CDR2 YFSETQ. This CDR3 has 16 residues. CDR3 in amino acids: CASSFQGDRGSDTQYF. The CDR3 region has the DNA TGCGCCAGCAGCTTCCAAGGGGACAGGGGATCAGATACGCAGTATTTT.

DNA for the CDR3: TGTGCCAGCAGTTTACGGTGGGATTCTCCCTACGAGCAGTACTTC. Translating gives CASSLRWDSPYEQYF. This chain uses TRBV28 with TRBJ2-7; no reliable D call. V lost 2 bases and J 2 bases, leaving 13 bases between the germline ends. From germline, CDR1 is MDHEN and CDR2 SYDVKM. The length of the CDR3 is 15 residues.

This clonotype was seen just once. The genes are TRBV5-1 and TRBJ2-1; D not resolved. Germline CDR1 SGHRS, CDR2 YFSETQ. V was pared by 3 bases and J by 0 bases, with 16 bases between. CDR3 length equals 17 residues. The CDR3 DNA follows: TGCGCCAGCAGCTCGAAAAAGGTGGGAAACTCCTACAATGAGCAGTTCTTC. This encodes CASSSKKVGNSYNEQFF.

V usage is TRBV25-1 and J usage is TRBJ2-4; 8 nucleotides align to TRBD1. CDR1 is MGHDK and CDR2 is SYGVNS in the germline V gene. The CDR3 contains 14 residues. Trimming at V came to 8 bases and at J to 6 bases, leaving 9 bases not matched to a gene. The CDR3 loop is CASARGGTGNIQYF. In DNA, the CDR3 is TGTGCCAGCGCGAGAGGGGGGACAGGAAACATTCAGTACTTC.

CDR3 residues: CASSDPSRSNEKLFF. DNA of the CDR3: TGTGCCAGCAGTGATCCCAGTCGTAGTAATGAAAAACTGTTTTTT. The chain carries TRBV25-1 and TRBJ1-4; unclear D gene. The CDR3 extends over 15 amino acids. Trimming pared 3 bases from V and 4 bases from J, leaving 12 bases between. Germline lookup yields CDR1 MGHDK and CDR2 SYGVNS.

This clonotype was found a few times. V is TRBV25-1 and J is TRBJ2-5; D unresolved. Germline CDR1 is MGHDK and CDR2 is SYGVNS. V was cut by 8 bases and J by 6 bases, with 10 bases left in between. There are 11 residues in the CDR3. The CDR3 region is CASEHGKTQYF. The DNA of the CDR3 is TGTGCCAGCGAACATGGGAAGACCCAGTACTTC. Variable domain in full (rest from reference TRBV25-1 and TRBJ2-5): EADIYQTPRYLVIGTGKKITLECSQTMGHDKMYWYQQDPGMELHLIHYSYGVNSTEKGDLSSESTVSRIRTEHFPLTLESARPSHTSQYLCASEHGKTQYFGPGTRLLVL.

In the case of this clonotype: It may be a read error: a sequence one base away is much more abundant. The genes are TRBV27 and TRBJ2-5; D possibly matches TRBD1 or TRBD2 (6 bases each). The CDR3 contains 13 residues. V shed 2 bases and J shed 7 bases, with 11 bases lying between them. The germline V gene has CDR1 MNHEY and CDR2 SMNVEV (reference sequence). For the CDR3, the DNA is TGTGCCAGCAGTTTAAGGGGGGAAGGGACCCAGTACTTC. This sequence encodes CASSLRGEGTQYF.

The genes are TRBV5-1 and TRBJ1-2; D unresolved. This CDR3 spans 15 amino acids. Trimming shortened V by 3 bases and J by 6 bases, and 18 bases separated the two germline ends. CDR1 SGHRS and CDR2 YFSETQ come from the germline V gene. The CDR3 DNA reads as TGCGCCAGCAGCTCCCCCAACAGAGGTCCTCATGGCTACACCTTC. Translated, it gives CASSSPNRGPHGYTF.

This clonotype was found many times. The chain joins TRBV10-3 to TRBJ2-2; 9 nucleotides align to TRBD2. CDR1 ENHRY and CDR2 SYGVKD come from the germline V gene. After removal of 4 bases from V and 4 bases from J, the junction contained 1 base not matched to a gene. The CDR3 consists of 14 residues. The CDR3, as DNA: TGTGCCATCAGTGTGGGACTAGCCACCGGGGAGCTGTTTTTT. Encoded protein: CAISVGLATGELFF.

This clonotype was detected only a few times. The chain joins TRBV29-1 to TRBJ2-3; D is undetermined. The germline V gene has CDR1 SQVTM and CDR2 ANQGSEA. Trimming shortened V by 3 bases and J by 3 bases, and 7 bases separated the two germline ends. The CDR3 is made up of 12 amino acids. The CDR3 loop is CSVDVSTDTQYF. The CDR3 DNA reads as TGCAGCGTTGATGTCTCGACAGATACGCAGTATTTT.

This clonotype was counted between two and nine times. The chain links TRBV5-6 to TRBJ1-5, with 12 bases identical to TRBD1. This CDR3 has 16 amino acids. Germline V CDR1 and CDR2: SGHDT, YYEEEE. After removal of 3 bases from V and 7 bases from J, the junction contained 8 bases not matched to a gene. The CDR3 protein is CASSWSGTGGGQPQHF. As DNA, the CDR3 is TGTGCCAGCAGCTGGAGCGGGACAGGGGGCGGACAGCCCCAGCATTTT.